This T cell receptor beta chain was captured by sequencing in a study of blood T cell repertoires in COVID-19. Across the study: Material from acute and convalescent COVID-19 was sourced from the United States, Italy and Spain. The analysed material was cDNA or gDNA that came from T cells, B-cell-depleted T cells, or PBMCs.

This CDR3 spans 17 amino acids. The ends were cut back, 4 bases at V and 9 bases at J, with 22 bases in the middle. Germline loops: CDR1 LGHNA, CDR2 YSLEER. Libraries were prepared by immunoSEQ multiplex PCR; TCRdb keeps only in-frame clonotypes and omits some of them. The sample holds more than 300,000 clones; approximately 92% are singletons and the top ten take less than 20%. Individuals aged roughly 18 to 95 years were recruited from 20 to 25 US areas. Donors in Cohort 3 counted as recovered after two negative PCRs, clearance, or symptom resolution. This chain links TRBV4-3 with TRBJ1-6, with a tentative D call TRBD1 (6 bases). The sequencing input was PBMCs or T cells enriched from blood (not recorded which). The receptor was isolated from a young woman who had recovered from COVID-19. The CDR3 here is CASSPQPTRQEGSPLHF. CDR3 coding DNA: TGCGCCAGCAGCCCCCAGCCGACGAGACAGGAAGGTTCACCCCTCCACTTT.